This passage covers 5 T cell receptor beta chains from one sample sequenced in a study of OX40 agonist ivuxolimab in advanced cancers. The assay was immunoSEQ multiplex PCR, and TCRdb's table has in-frame clones only and misses some. Of roughly 66,000 clones in the sample, roughly four fifths were seen once. This specimen consisted of CD4+ or CD8+ T cells sorted from blood, obtained in a trial of the OX40 agonist ivuxolimab. These receptors originate from an adult with an advanced solid tumor such as melanoma, head and neck, liver or kidney cancer.

The chain has TRBV21-1 and TRBJ2-2; the listed D gene, TRBD2, was not tested against the DNA. TRBV21-1 represents a pseudogene. This CDR3 region has 17 residues. The CDR3 loop reads CASSKDPAPEGTGELFF. In nucleotides, the CDR3 is TGTGCCAGCAGCAAAGACCCCGCGCCAGAGGGCACCGGGGAGCTGTTTTTT.

The chain combines TRBV19 with TRBJ2-7; 13 nucleotides align to TRBD2. The CDR3 is 16 amino acids. CDR1 is LNHDA and CDR2 is SQIVND in the germline V gene (reference sequence). V lost 6 bases, J lost 7 bases, and 12 bases stayed unmatched. The CDR3, as DNA: TGTGCCAGTAGGGGACAAGGGACTAGCGGGACCCAGGAGCAGTACTTC. It is translated as CASRGQGTSGTQEQYF.

This clone has just a few counts. V and J are TRBV25-1 and TRBJ2-1; 8 nucleotides align to TRBD2. Germline loops: CDR1 MGHDK, CDR2 SYGVNS. Trimming took 6 bases from V and 5 from J; bases not matched to a gene: 9. The CDR3 has 15 amino acids. CDR3 nucleotides: TGTGCCAGCAGCTCAGGACTAGCTGCAAACAATGAGCAGTTCTTC. Translating it yields CASSSGLAANNEQFF.

In its sample, this clone was seen many times. V gene TRBV28 combines with J gene TRBJ2-7; 8 bases line up with TRBD2. The CDR3 loop spans 15 amino acids. With 8 bases clipped from V and 0 bases from J, the junction kept 9 bases outside the gene matches. Germline-derived CDR1 and CDR2 are MDHEN and SYDVKM. The CDR3 loop reads CASAQAGVSSYEQYF. The CDR3 DNA is TGTGCCAGCGCGCAAGCGGGAGTAAGCTCCTACGAGCAGTACTTC.

This sequence joins TRBV7-9 and TRBJ2-5; TRBD1 aligns across 8 bases. The germline CDR1 and CDR2 sequences are SEHNR and FQNEAQ (reference sequence). V shed 1 base and J 2 bases; nucleotides not matched to a gene: 6. CDR3 length: 16 residues. The CDR3 loop reads CASSLGVGQEQETQYF. CDR3 nucleotide sequence: TGTGCCAGCAGCTTAGGAGTGGGACAGGAGCAAGAGACCCAGTACTTC.